A single sample is the source of the 18 T cell receptor beta chains below, sequenced in a study of T-cell memory formation after mild COVID-19. MiXCR, applied by TCRdb to the 5' RACE reads, yields one record per CDR3 protein. The repertoire holds 350,000 to 500,000 distinct CDR3 sequences, 23% seen once, with 13% in the top ten. The sample was PBMCs or a T cell subset sorted from them (not recorded which). The receptors here all came from an adult woman who had mild COVID-19 (a few samples of this study predate the infection). Cell type and time point are not known.

This rearrangement joins TRBV27 to TRBJ2-7, with 7 bases aligning to TRBD2. This CDR3 spans 15 amino acids. Per the germline V gene, CDR1 is MNHEY and CDR2 is SMNVEV (reference sequence). Germline trimming cut 6 bases from V and 5 bases from J; bases unmatched to any gene: 13. The CDR3 bases are TGTGCCAGCAGCCCCTGGGGGGGAGTATACGACGAGCAGTACTTC. Translated, it gives CASSPWGGVYDEQYF.

This clonotype has only a few counts. The chain links TRBV3-1 to TRBJ1-1, with a tentative D call TRBD1 (5 bases). V was trimmed by 1 base and J by 7 bases, leaving 10 bases between them. The germline CDR1 and CDR2 sequences are LGHDT and YNNKEL (reference sequence). CDR3 length equals 13 residues. As DNA, the CDR3 is TGTGCCAGCAGCCAAGCTGCAGGGATTGAAGCTTTCTTT. It codes for CASSQAAGIEAFF.

This clonotype was observed a few times. This chain joins TRBV4-2 and TRBJ1-1; 7 bases fit TRBD1. The CDR3 is 14 residues long. CDR1 is LGHNA and CDR2 is YNFKEQ in the germline V gene. Trimming cost V 1 base and J 2 bases; bases outside gene matches: 1. The CDR3 protein is CASSQAGGNTEAFF. The DNA of the CDR3 is TGTGCCAGCAGCCAAGCAGGGGGTAACACTGAAGCTTTCTTT.

The chain joins TRBV20-1 to TRBJ2-5; 7 positions match TRBD2. This CDR3 is built from 15 residues. After removal of 5 bases from V and 3 bases from J, the junction contained 12 bases not matched to a gene. Per the germline V gene, CDR1 is DFQATT and CDR2 is SNEGSKA (reference sequence). CDR3 sequence (DNA): TGCAGTGCTGCCTTAAGGGACTACCAAGAAGAGACCCAGTACTTC. It translates to CSAALRDYQEETQYF.

This clonotype was seen a handful of times. The V gene is TRBV12-3 or TRBV12-4, the J gene TRBJ2-5; D not certain. Trimming left V 3 bases short and J 2 bases short, with 10 bases between. The CDR3 is 14 amino acids. The CDR3 nucleotides are TGTGCCAGCAGTTTCGGTGCAGTACAAGAGACCCAGTACTTC. Protein product: CASSFGAVQETQYF.

In this sample, this clonotype turned up a few times. J is TRBJ2-7 and V is TRBV7-9; TRBD2 aligns across 8 bases. With 4 bases clipped from V and 6 bases from J, the junction kept 14 bases outside the gene matches. Germline loops: CDR1 SEHNR, CDR2 FQNEAQ (reference sequence). The CDR3 has 16 amino acids. CDR3 in amino acids: CASSSPSAGGPSEQYF. The CDR3 nucleotides are TGTGCCAGCAGCTCCCCCTCCGCGGGAGGACCCTCCGAGCAGTACTTC.

There are a few counts of this clonotype. CDR3 bases: TGTGCCAGCAGCTTAGAAGGTCAGCTCTCGGAGCAGTACTTC. It translates to CASSLEGQLSEQYF. This chain uses TRBV7-9 with TRBJ2-7, with D hard to call. Trimming removed 1 base from V and 7 bases from J, with 14 bases in between. CDR3 length: 14 residues. Germline CDR1 and CDR2: SEHNR and FQNEAQ (reference sequence).

This chain connects TRBV20-1 to TRBJ2-6, with unresolved D. The CDR3 sequence is 14 residues long. V was cut by 3 bases and J by 2 bases, with 8 bases left in between. CDR1 DFQATT and CDR2 SNEGSKA come from the germline V gene (reference sequence). As DNA, the CDR3 is TGCAGTGCTAGGAAGGGCCCTGGGGCCAACGTCCTGACTTTC. Residues: CSARKGPGANVLTF.

V gene TRBV19 combines with J gene TRBJ1-6; D perhaps matches TRBD1 (6 bases). Trimming shortened V by 7 bases and J by 7 bases, and 17 bases separated the two germline ends. The CDR3 runs to 15 residues. The V gene's germline CDR1 is LNHDA and CDR2 SQIVND (reference sequence). This chain's CDR3 is CASTQRTAPNSPLHF. The CDR3 nucleotides read TGTGCCAGTACTCAAAGGACAGCTCCGAATTCACCCCTCCACTTT.

This clonotype was seen a handful of times. The V call is TRBV29-1, the J call TRBJ2-1; TRBD2 aligns across 13 bases. Per germline, CDR1 SQVTM and CDR2 ANQGSEA. Germline trimming cut 3 bases from V and 1 base from J; bases unmatched to any gene: 0. CDR3 size: 15 residues. As DNA, the CDR3 is TGCAGCGTTGAGGGACTAGCGGGGTCCTACAATGAGCAGTTCTTC. Amino acids: CSVEGLAGSYNEQFF.

The V and J genes are TRBV6-6 and TRBJ2-7, with D unresolved. V dropped 11 bases and J dropped 0 bases, with 11 bases sitting between them. This CDR3 contains 12 residues. CDR1 MNHNY and CDR2 SVGAGI come from the germline V gene (reference sequence). The CDR3 here is CASPNGSYEQYF. The CDR3 nucleotides read TGTGCCTCCCCAAACGGCTCCTACGAGCAGTACTTC.

The sample holds a few counts of this clonotype. The V and J genes are TRBV2 and TRBJ1-1; TRBD1 agrees at 8 bases. Losses at the gene ends were 9 bases for V and 3 bases for J; bases not matched to a gene: 6. Germline CDR1 reads SNHLY; CDR2 reads FYNNEI. CDR3 length: 13 amino acids. CDR3 residues: CASKDRAYTEAFF. The DNA of the CDR3 is TGTGCCAGTAAGGACAGGGCGTACACTGAAGCTTTCTTT.

This clonotype was found a few times. V gene TRBV5-1 combines with J gene TRBJ1-2, with TRBD1 matching over 9 bases. CDR1 and CDR2 (germline): SGHRS, YFSETQ. This CDR3 is 17 amino acids long. V dropped 5 bases and J dropped 0; count of bases not matched to a gene: 11. CDR3 amino acids: CASSWTGATTTNYGYTF. DNA of the CDR3: TGCGCCAGCAGTTGGACAGGGGCCACTACAACTAACTATGGCTACACCTTC.

This clonotype was seen a handful of times. The chain employs TRBV6-2 or TRBV6-3 and TRBJ2-7; 8 positions match TRBD2. CDR3 length: 17 residues. V was clipped by 8 bases and J by 6 bases; unmatched bases: 21. Germline CDR1 reads MNHEY; CDR2 reads SVGEGT. CDR3 bases: TGTGCCAGCGGTCACTTCCGACGGGAGGGCCTTGTGTTCGAGCAGTACTTC. Protein sequence: CASGHFRREGLVFEQYF.

This clonotype has just a few counts. The chain combines TRBV6-1 with TRBJ1-3; D uncertain. In germline, CDR1 is MNHNS, CDR2 SASEGT. CDR3 length: 15 amino acids. Trimming shortened V by 7 bases and J by 0 bases, and 13 bases separated the two germline ends. CDR3 protein: CASTLPVGSGNTIYF. Written as DNA, the CDR3 is TGTGCCAGCACCCTTCCGGTGGGCTCTGGAAACACCATATATTTT.

The V call is TRBV7-6, the J call TRBJ1-6; no firm D call. Trimming removed 5 bases from V and 2 bases from J, with 16 bases in between. Germline V gives CDR1 SGHVS, CDR2 FNYEAQ. The CDR3 is made up of 17 amino acids. The CDR3 loop reads CASSQASLSTYNSPLHF. In DNA form, the CDR3 reads TGTGCCAGCAGCCAAGCCTCCTTGAGTACCTATAATTCACCCCTCCACTTT.

The chain has TRBV21-1 and TRBJ1-2; the table gives TRBD1 as D, unverified against the DNA. TRBV21-1 has pseudogene status. The CDR3 runs 16 residues. CDR3 DNA sequence: TGTGCCAGCAGCACGTCCCCTGGTAGGGCTAACTATGGCTACACCTTC. It codes for CASSTSPGRANYGYTF.

In this sample, this clonotype turned up many times. The V and J genes are TRBV10-3 and TRBJ2-4; tentatively, D is TRBD2 (6 bases). Trimming left V 4 bases short and J 3 bases short, with 13 bases between. There are 15 residues in the CDR3. Germline CDR1 ENHRY, CDR2 SYGVKD. This CDR3 is CAISGSGGVKNIQYF. The CDR3 region has the DNA TGTGCCATCAGTGGTTCAGGAGGGGTCAAAAACATTCAGTACTTC.